This T cell receptor beta chain was documented in a study of T cell clonotyping in hematopoietic cell transplantation. Study results and caveats: Pathologically expanded recipient clonotypes increased progressively from day 30 to day 180 as diversity fell. Broader posttransplant TCR repertoire diversity was predicted by graft donor and pretransplant recipient Inverse Simpson Index values.

The data were produced by immunoSEQ multiplex PCR, yet TCRdb's version contains in-frame clones alone and is incomplete. In the table there are a few thousand clones, approximately 72% of which are singletons. To note about this clone: Its antigen is not known.

The V end lost 0 bases, the J end lost 3 bases, and 11 bases lay between the germline ends. Germline values: CDR1 GTSNPN, CDR2 SVGIG (reference sequence). The CDR3 has 15 residues. The clonotype comes from a male patient in his fifties who had an allogeneic stem cell transplant from an unrelated donor, so the T cells may come from the graft donor. Some clones in this sample may be carry-over from other donors' samples. V gene TRBV30 combines with J gene TRBJ2-2; no reliable D call. The material was PBMCs, obtained 180 days after allogeneic stem cell transplant. CDR3: CAWSVADRDTGELFF. CDR3 sequence (DNA): TGTGCCTGGAGTGTAGCCGATAGGGACACCGGGGAGCTGTTTTTT.